The 9 T cell receptor beta chains below all came from one sample that was sequenced in a study of response to subunit inactivated influenza vaccine. A single record per CDR3 protein comes from TCRdb applying MiXCR to the RT-PCR reads. The repertoire consists of around 750,000 distinct CDR3 sequences, with 21% occurring once and the leading ten covering 10%. Sequenced material: PBMCs from blood, taken roughly 5 days after vaccination. The receptors stem from a man between 50 and 59 years old who received an inactivated influenza vaccine.

This clonotype has more than one count but fewer than ten. The chain couples TRBV20-1 to TRBJ1-2; 9 nucleotides match TRBD1. This CDR3 has 13 residues. The junction had 1 base not matched to a gene; V was cut back by 3 bases and J by 2 bases. The germline gives CDR1 DFQATT, CDR2 SNEGSKA (reference sequence). This CDR3 reads CSASTGGNYGYTF. CDR3 bases: TGCAGTGCTAGTACAGGGGGCAACTATGGCTACACCTTC.

The chain recombines TRBV7-2 with TRBJ1-4; D is ambiguous. The germline V and J ends were trimmed by 1 base and 7 bases, with 13 bases remaining between them. The germline V gene encodes CDR1 SGHTA and CDR2 FQGNSA. This CDR3 spans 15 amino acids. The CDR3 region has the DNA TGTGCCAGCAGCTTAGGTCTTCGGGGAGGTGAAAAACTGTTTTTT. It encodes CASSLGLRGGEKLFF.

The V gene is TRBV20-1, the J gene TRBJ2-1; 14 bases agree with TRBD2. The germline V gene encodes CDR1 DFQATT and CDR2 SNEGSKA (reference sequence). The trim removed 4 bases at V and 9 bases at J, leaving 11 bases unmatched. The CDR3 length is 16 residues. The CDR3 nucleotides read TGCAGTGCTACCTTCCCTTTGACTAGCGGGAGGGGTGAGCAGTTCTTC. Translated, it gives CSATFPLTSGRGEQFF.

The J gene is TRBJ2-1, the V gene TRBV20-1; perhaps D is TRBD1 or TRBD2 (5 bases each). This CDR3 region has 14 residues. Trimming stripped 3 bases from V and 5 bases from J, with 14 bases between. Germline assignment: CDR1 DFQATT and CDR2 SNEGSKA (reference sequence). CDR3: CSARPRGLDNEQFF. The DNA for the CDR3 is TGCAGTGCTAGGCCCCGGGGCTTGGACAATGAGCAGTTCTTC.

This clonotype occurred a few times. The chain links TRBV15 to TRBJ2-2, with D possibly TRBD1 on 5 matching bases. V lost 1 base to trimming and J lost 3 bases, with 9 bases between them. The CDR3 contains 15 residues. Germline-derived CDR1 and CDR2 are LNHNV and YYDKDF (reference sequence). The CDR3 nucleotides are TGTGCCACCAGCAGAGGGGTACAGGACACCGGGGAGCTGTTTTTT. The encoded protein is CATSRGVQDTGELFF.

The genes are TRBV25-1 and TRBJ2-7, with TRBD1 identical over 8 bases. Germline lookup yields CDR1 MGHDK and CDR2 SYGVNS. With 3 bases clipped from V and 0 bases from J, the junction kept 7 bases outside the gene matches. The CDR3 length is 16 residues. DNA of the CDR3: TGTGCCAGCAGTGACCCTCGACAGGGGACCTCCTACGAGCAGTACTTC. It specifies CASSDPRQGTSYEQYF.

The rearrangement joins TRBV7-2 to TRBJ2-1; TRBD1 might be the D (6 bases). The CDR3 has 16 residues. Germline V gene sequence: CDR1 SGHTA, CDR2 FQGNSA. V was clipped by 5 bases and J by 2 bases, with 16 bases between them. The CDR3 protein is CASSITDRSTYNEQFF. CDR3 DNA sequence: TGTGCCAGCAGCATCACCGACAGGAGCACCTACAATGAGCAGTTCTTC.

The J gene is TRBJ2-5, the V gene TRBV11-2; TRBD2 aligns across 7 bases. V dropped 8 bases and J dropped 2; count of bases not matched to a gene: 26. The germline V gene encodes CDR1 SGHAT and CDR2 FQNNGV. CDR3 size: 20 residues. The CDR3: CASSPKVRENGRRGQETQYF. For the CDR3, the DNA is TGTGCCAGCTCCCCGAAGGTGCGGGAGAATGGTAGGCGGGGGCAAGAGACCCAGTACTTC.

This clonotype was recorded at least ten times. This chain links TRBV11-2 with TRBJ2-3; D gene uncertain. The CDR3 has 13 amino acids. The germline V gene encodes CDR1 SGHAT and CDR2 FQNNGV. Between the trimmed V and J ends, which lost 1 base and 5 bases, there was a span of 7 bases. The chain's CDR3 is CASSLGLGDTQYF. CDR3 in DNA: TGTGCCAGCAGCTTAGGGCTGGGAGATACGCAGTATTTT.